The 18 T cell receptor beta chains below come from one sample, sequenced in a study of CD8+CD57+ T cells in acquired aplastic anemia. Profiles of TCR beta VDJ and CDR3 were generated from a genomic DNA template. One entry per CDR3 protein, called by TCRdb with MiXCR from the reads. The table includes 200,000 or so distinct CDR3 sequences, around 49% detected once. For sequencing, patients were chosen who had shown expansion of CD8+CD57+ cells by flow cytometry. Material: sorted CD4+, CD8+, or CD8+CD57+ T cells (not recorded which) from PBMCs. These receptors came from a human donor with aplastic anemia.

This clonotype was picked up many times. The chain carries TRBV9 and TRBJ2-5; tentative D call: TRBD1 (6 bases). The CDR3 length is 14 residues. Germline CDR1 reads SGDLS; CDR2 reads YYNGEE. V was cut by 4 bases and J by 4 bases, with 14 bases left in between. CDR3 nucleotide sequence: TGTGCCAGCAGCCCCCTGCGAGGGGGAGAGACCCAGTACTTC. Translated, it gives CASSPLRGGETQYF.

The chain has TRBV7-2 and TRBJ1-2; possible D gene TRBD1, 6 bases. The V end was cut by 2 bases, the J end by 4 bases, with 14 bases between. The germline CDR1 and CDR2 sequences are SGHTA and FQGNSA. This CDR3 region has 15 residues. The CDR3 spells CASSLSVDRGYGYTF. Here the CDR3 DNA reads TGTGCCAGCAGCTTATCGGTGGACAGAGGCTATGGCTACACCTTC.

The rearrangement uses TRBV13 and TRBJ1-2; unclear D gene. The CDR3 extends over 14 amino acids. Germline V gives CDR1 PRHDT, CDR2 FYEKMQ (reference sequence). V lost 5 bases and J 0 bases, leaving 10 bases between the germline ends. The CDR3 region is CASSAPGTNYGYTF. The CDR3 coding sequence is TGTGCCAGCAGCGCCCCGGGAACTAACTATGGCTACACCTTC.

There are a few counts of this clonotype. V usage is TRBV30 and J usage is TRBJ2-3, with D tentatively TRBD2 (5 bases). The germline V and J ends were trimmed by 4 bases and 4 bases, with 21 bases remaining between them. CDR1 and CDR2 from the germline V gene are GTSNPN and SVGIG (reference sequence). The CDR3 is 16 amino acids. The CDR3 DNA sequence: TGTGCCTGGACCCCCCGGAGGAGCGGCCGGGCAGATACGCAGTATTTT. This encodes CAWTPRRSGRADTQYF. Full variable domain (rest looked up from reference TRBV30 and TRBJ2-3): SQTIHQWPATLVQPVGSPLSLECTVEGTSNPNLYWYRQAAGRGLQLLFYSVGIGQISSEVPQNLSASRPQDRQFILSSKKLLLSDSGFYLCAWTPRRSGRADTQYFGPGTRLTVL.

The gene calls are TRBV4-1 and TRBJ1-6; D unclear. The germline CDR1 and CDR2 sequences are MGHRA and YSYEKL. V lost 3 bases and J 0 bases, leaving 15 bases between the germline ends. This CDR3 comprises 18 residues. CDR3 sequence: CASSQPDGGSSYNSPLHF. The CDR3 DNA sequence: TGCGCCAGCAGCCAGCCGGACGGCGGGAGCTCCTATAATTCACCCCTCCACTTT.

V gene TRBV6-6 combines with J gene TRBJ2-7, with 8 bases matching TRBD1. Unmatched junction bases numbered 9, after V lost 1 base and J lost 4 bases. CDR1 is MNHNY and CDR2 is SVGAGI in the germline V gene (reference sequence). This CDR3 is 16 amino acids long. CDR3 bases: TGTGCCAGCAGTTACTTGCCCCCGGACAGGGTATACGAGCAGTACTTC. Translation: CASSYLPPDRVYEQYF.

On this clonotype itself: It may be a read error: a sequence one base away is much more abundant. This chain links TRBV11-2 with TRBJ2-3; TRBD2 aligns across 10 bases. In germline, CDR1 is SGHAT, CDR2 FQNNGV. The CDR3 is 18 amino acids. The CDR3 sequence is CASSLASLAGANTDTQCF. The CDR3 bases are TGTGCCAGCAGCTTAGCTTCCCTAGCGGGGGCCAACACAGATACGCAGTGTTTT.

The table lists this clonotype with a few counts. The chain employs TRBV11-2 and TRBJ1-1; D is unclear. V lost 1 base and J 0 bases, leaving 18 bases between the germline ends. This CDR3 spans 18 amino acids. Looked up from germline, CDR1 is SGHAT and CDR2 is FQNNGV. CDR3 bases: TGTGCCAGCAGCTTAGGAGGCCTCCTTCGGTTTATGAACACTGAAGCTTTCTTT. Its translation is CASSLGGLLRFMNTEAFF. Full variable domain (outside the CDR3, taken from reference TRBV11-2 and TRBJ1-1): EAGVAQSPRYKIIEKRQSVAFWCNPISGHATLYWYQQILGQGPKLLIQFQNNGVVDDSQLPKDRFSAERLKGVDSTLKIQPAKLEDSAVYLCASSLGGLLRFMNTEAFFGQGTRLTVV.

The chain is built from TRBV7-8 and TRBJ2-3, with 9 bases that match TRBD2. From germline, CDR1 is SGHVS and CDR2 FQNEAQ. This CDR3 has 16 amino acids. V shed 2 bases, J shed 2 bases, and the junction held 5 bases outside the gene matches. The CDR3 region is CASSLQAGGPTDTQYF. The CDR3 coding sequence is TGTGCCAGCAGCTTACAAGCGGGGGGCCCCACAGATACGCAGTATTTT.

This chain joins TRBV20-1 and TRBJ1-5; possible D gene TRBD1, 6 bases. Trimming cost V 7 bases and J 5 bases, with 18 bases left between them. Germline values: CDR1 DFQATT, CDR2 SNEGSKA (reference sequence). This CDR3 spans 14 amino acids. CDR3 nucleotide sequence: TGCAGTGTTCCGACGGGGGCTGGGGATCAGCCCCAGCATTTT. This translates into CSVPTGAGDQPQHF.

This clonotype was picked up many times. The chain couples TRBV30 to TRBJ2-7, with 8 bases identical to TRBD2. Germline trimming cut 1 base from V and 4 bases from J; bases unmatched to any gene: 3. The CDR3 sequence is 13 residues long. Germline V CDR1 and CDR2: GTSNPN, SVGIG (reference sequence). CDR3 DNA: TGTGCCTGGAGTGGCGGGGGGAGGTACGAGCAGTACTTC. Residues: CAWSGGGRYEQYF.

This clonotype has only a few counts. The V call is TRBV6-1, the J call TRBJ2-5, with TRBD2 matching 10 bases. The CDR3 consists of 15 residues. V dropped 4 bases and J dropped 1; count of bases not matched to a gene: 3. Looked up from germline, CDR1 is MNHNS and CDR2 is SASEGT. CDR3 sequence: CASSGKRGGQETQYF. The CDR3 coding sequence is TGTGCCAGCAGTGGCAAGCGGGGGGGCCAAGAGACCCAGTACTTC.

The CDR3 spells CASSRGTTGGEQFF. Here the CDR3 DNA reads TGCGCCAGCAGCCGTGGGACGACAGGGGGTGAGCAGTTCTTC. This chain joins TRBV5-1 and TRBJ2-1; 9 bases agree with TRBD1. The CDR3 is 14 residues long. The germline CDR1 and CDR2 sequences are SGHRS and YFSETQ. V gave up 4 bases and J gave up 9 bases; unmatched junction bases: 8.

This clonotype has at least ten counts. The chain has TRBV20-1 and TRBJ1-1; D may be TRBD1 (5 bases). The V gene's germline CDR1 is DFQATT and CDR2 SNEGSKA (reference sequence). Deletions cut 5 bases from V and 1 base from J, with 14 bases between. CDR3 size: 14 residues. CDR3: CSAVGGGENTEAFF. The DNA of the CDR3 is TGCAGTGCTGTGGGGGGAGGAGAGAACACTGAAGCTTTCTTT.

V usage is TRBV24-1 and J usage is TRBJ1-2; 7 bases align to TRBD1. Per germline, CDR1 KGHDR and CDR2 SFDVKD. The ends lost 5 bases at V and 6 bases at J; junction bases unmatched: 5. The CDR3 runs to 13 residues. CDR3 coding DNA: TGTGCCACCAGTGTACAGGGGAATGATGGCTACACCTTC. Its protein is CATSVQGNDGYTF.

The CDR3 DNA is TGTGCCAGCAGCCCCGTGGGTGGGACCGGGGAGCTGTTTTTT. Translated: CASSPVGGTGELFF. V is TRBV11-1 and J is TRBJ2-2; D is unclear. Trimming took 5 bases from V and 5 from J, leaving 12 bases between them. CDR3 length equals 14 residues. The germline gives CDR1 SGHAT, CDR2 FQDESV (reference sequence).

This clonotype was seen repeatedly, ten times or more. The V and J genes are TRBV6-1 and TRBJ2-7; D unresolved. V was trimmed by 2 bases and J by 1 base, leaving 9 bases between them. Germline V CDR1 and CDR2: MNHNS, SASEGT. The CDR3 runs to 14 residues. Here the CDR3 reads CASSEPTNSYEQYF. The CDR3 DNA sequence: TGTGCCAGCAGTGAACCGACCAATTCCTACGAGCAGTACTTC.

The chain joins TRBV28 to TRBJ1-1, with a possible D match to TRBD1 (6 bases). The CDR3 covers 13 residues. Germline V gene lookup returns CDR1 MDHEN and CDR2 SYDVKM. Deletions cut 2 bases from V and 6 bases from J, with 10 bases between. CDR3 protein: CASSLLGGAEAFF. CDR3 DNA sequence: TGTGCCAGCAGTTTACTAGGGGGGGCTGAAGCTTTCTTT.